This T cell receptor beta chain was sequenced for a study of shared clonotypes between healthy human individuals (dated by TCRdb to the early 2020s). In the study overall: The cohort comprised two women and a few men aged 18 to 49 years. To increase sequencing depth and limit assay-specific biases, different laboratories used diverse techniques to prepare libraries and sequence TCR repertoires. Per donor, three plates each were used for CD4 naive and CD4 memory, two for CD8 naive, and one for CD8 memory. Per donor, leukapheresis produced somewhere between about 0.85 and 8.9 billion PBMCs. To estimate repertoire size and how much clonotypes are shared between individuals, the study performed deep sequencing of blood TCR repertoires from roughly five healthy adults.

What the work shows at the level of the full study, not this receptor alone: When a handful of donors were compared, the shared fraction of clonotypes was around 5% for naive CD4, roughly 3.4% for naive CD8, 2.3% for memory CD4, and 0.3% to 0.5% for memory CD8. The small number of donors limited the genetic and exposure-history diversity represented. Larger estimated clonotype richness was generally found for naive subsets than for memory subsets. Even with the large sequencing depth, rarefaction of the sorted-subset datasets indicated that sequencing was incomplete. Based on pairwise subsampling, the degree of clonotype sharing among donors was expected to be affected by sequencing depth. Only blood was sampled, and tissue TCR repertoires likely differ from those in blood. Higher generation probabilities were observed for clonotypes shared by all four sorted-subset donors than for non-shared clonotypes.

The CDR3 contains 15 residues, cysteine and phenylalanine counted. Kept here is only the CDR3 DNA, which spans 45 bases and is read in frame from base 1. Cut back by 4 bases and 2 bases, the V and J ends lie 9 bases apart. CDR1 and CDR2 are drawn from the germline V gene: LGHNA, YSLEER. On this clone: Which antigen it targets is not known. It has no much larger one-base neighbor in the sample; base qualities were not kept. Different DNA sequences within this sample yield the same CDR3.

Using the deep immunoSEQ assay, TCR CDR3 regions were amplified from genomic DNA by multiplex PCR. For each cell subset, the extracted genomic DNA was distributed evenly across all wells of several immunoSEQ 96-well plates, and each plate served as one replicate. For sorted subsets, each replicate PCR was loaded with roughly 190 ng genomic DNA, equivalent to about 30,000 T cell genomes. Purified libraries were quantified with a Qubit 3.0 fluorometer, sized on a Bioanalyzer 2100, and re-quantified with the KAPA Library Quantification kit. Every immunoSEQ 96-well plate was sequenced on a dedicated single-read 150-cycle Illumina NextSeq 550 flow cell. The paper's data handling went like this. The immunoSEQ output contained only junctional sequences without quality scores, so filtering could not match that applied to full-length reads. To assign V/J genes and CDR3, sequences were annotated against IMGT germline references using PyIR, a Python wrapper for IgBLAST v1.9. Any read was removed if the V/J assignment was weak (E-value above 1e-6), the CDR3 was missing, or the read contained stop codons, out-of-frame junctions, or ambiguous translated residues. V3J clonotypes were defined by identical inferred V gene, J gene, and CDR3 amino acid sequence. Percentage overlap between repertoires was calculated by dividing the number of shared unique clonotypes by the size of the smaller repertoire. Three approaches were used to assess repertoire richness: RTK rarefaction, the Chao1 estimator, and Recon v2.1 estimates of unobserved clonotypes. Generation probabilities were computed with OLGA for all TCRbeta clonotypes obtained by the gDNA method from several donors. The immuneACCESS repertoire file appears here via TCRdb, limited to in-frame rearrangements. These files lack a portion of the clones; in checked studies, under half of the deficit traces to unresolved V genes, and the cause of the others is not known. V and J calls and clone size are those listed in that table; D and trimming were worked out from the DNA. A total of a few million clones appear in this sample, just under 95% of them only once. 1.5% to 2% of the sample is taken by the ten largest.

CD8 naive samples were obtained by positive selection for CCR7 among CD45RO-negative cells, yielding a CD45RA+CCR7+ population from which TemRA cells were excluded. Healthy HIV-negative adults with no recently reported acute infections or vaccinations were included as donors. Every donor was a Caucasian adult residing in Nashville, Tennessee, USA. Blood was obtained by leukapheresis, after which PBMCs were separated by Ficoll-Histopaque density gradient centrifugation and cryopreserved in liquid nitrogen vapor phase. Analytical flow cytometry was used to check the purity and quantity of each magnetically sorted T cell population. Genomic DNA was isolated from every sorted fraction and measured by UV absorbance on a Nanodrop 2000c.

The sequencing input was naive CD8+ T cells from PBMCs. What this sample's cell subset or site label stands for: CD45RA+CCR7+. This sequence originates from a young man in good health. Some clones in this sample may be carry-over from other donors' samples. The chain is assembled from TRBV4-3 and TRBJ2-6; the D element could tentatively be TRBD1 or TRBD2, as 5 bases agree for each. The encoded CDR3 is CASSPGTAGANVLTF. The DNA is as follows: TGCGCCAGCAGCCCCGGGACGGCTGGGGCCAACGTCCTGACTTTC.